The 4 T cell receptor beta chains below all came from one sample that was sequenced in a study of CD8 T cells in ankylosing spondylitis. Points from the study as a whole: A TCR beta motif made of fewer than ten highly homologous variants seemed typical of ankylosing spondylitis blood.

TCRdb processed the 5' RACE reads anew with MiXCR; each CDR3 protein has one entry. The sample holds over 450,000 distinct CDR3 sequences, 12% seen once. Their antigens remain unidentified. Material for sequencing was blood, either unsorted or a sorted T cell fraction (not recorded which). All receptors come from a male donor with ankylosing spondylitis.

This clonotype occurred a few times. The chain uses TRBV5-1 and TRBJ1-2; D unclear. The CDR3 is made up of 15 amino acids. V was trimmed by 4 bases and J by 5 bases, leaving 18 bases between them. Germline-derived CDR1 and CDR2 are SGHRS and YFSETQ. The CDR3 protein is CASSQTGGASYGYTF. The DNA of the CDR3 is TGCGCCAGCAGCCAGACCGGCGGAGCCTCGTATGGCTACACCTTC.

As for this clonotype: One junction end disagrees with the germline gene, perhaps due to a read error. The chain employs TRBV7-9 and TRBJ2-3, with 10 bases aligning to TRBD2. The germline V gene encodes CDR1 SEHNR and CDR2 FQNEAQ (reference sequence). CDR3 size: 16 residues. This CDR3 is CASSLWLAGETDTQYF. CDR3 bases: TGTGCCAGCAGCTTGTGGCTAGCGGGAGAGACAGATACTCAGTATTTT.

In this sample, this clonotype turned up many times. The rearrangement joins TRBV20-1 to TRBJ2-3; weak D call: TRBD2 (6 bases). The V gene lost 3 bases and the J gene lost 0 bases, with 10 bases spanning the gap. Germline lookup yields CDR1 DFQATT and CDR2 SNEGSKA (reference sequence). The CDR3 consists of 14 residues. The CDR3 loop reads CSASPGVSTDTQYF. The CDR3 nucleotides are TGCAGTGCTAGCCCGGGGGTTAGCACAGATACGCAGTATTTT.

This clonotype has only a few counts. The chain combines TRBV4-1 with TRBJ2-1; D is possibly TRBD2 (5 bases). The CDR3 length is 14 residues. V lost 7 bases, J lost 8 bases, and 18 bases lay in between. Germline-derived CDR1 and CDR2 are MGHRA and YSYEKL. The CDR3: CASTLGVSGDEQFF. Written as DNA, the CDR3 is TGCGCCAGCACCCTCGGGGTTTCCGGCGATGAGCAGTTCTTC.